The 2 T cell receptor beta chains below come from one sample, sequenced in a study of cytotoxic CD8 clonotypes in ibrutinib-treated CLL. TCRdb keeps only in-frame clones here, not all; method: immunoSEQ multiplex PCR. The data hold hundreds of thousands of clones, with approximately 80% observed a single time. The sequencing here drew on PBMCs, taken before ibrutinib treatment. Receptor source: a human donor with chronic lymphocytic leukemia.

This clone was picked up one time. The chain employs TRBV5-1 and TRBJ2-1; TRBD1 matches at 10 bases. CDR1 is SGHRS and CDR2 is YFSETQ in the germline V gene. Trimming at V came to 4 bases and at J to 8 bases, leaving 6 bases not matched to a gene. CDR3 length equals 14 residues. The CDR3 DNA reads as TGCGCCAGCAGCGTAGACAGGGGGCATTATGAGCAGTTCTTC. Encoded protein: CASSVDRGHYEQFF.

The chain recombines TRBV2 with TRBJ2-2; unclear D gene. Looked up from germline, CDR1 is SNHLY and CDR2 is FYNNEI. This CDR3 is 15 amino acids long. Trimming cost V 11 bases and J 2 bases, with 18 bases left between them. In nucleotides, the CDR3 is TGTGCCGCCAGCAGCTCTTGGGGAAACACCGGGGAGCTGTTTTTT. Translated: CAASSSWGNTGELFF.